The 27 T cell receptor beta chains listed next were all sequenced from one sample in a study of T cells after yellow fever vaccination (dated by TCRdb to about 2019). The library was built by means of 5' RACE. For sequencing, an Illumina HiSeq 2500 was employed. The raw public data were reprocessed by TCRdb itself: fastp quality trimming at Q25, MiXCR clonotype calling, in-frame beta chains only. Rows with one shared CDR3 protein collapse into an entry with the most common genes and DNA. A total of more than 9,500 distinct CDR3 sequences appear in this sample, 5.8% of them only once. The top ten clones comprise around 1% of the sample. Read against the paper, the sample's treatment or condition label means: live attenuated yellow fever vaccine strain. The sequences come from PBMCs, either bulk or a sorted T-cell subset (CD4+, CD8+, memory, or dextramer-sorted; not recorded which), collected on the day of the yellow fever booster vaccination. The receptor source for this set is a man aged 30-40 years who received the YFV17D yellow fever vaccine.

This clonotype was counted ten times or more. The rearrangement joins TRBV30 to TRBJ2-2; a weak D match, TRBD2 (6 bases). Germline-derived CDR1 and CDR2 are GTSNPN and SVGIG (reference sequence). With 0 bases removed from V and 4 bases from J, the gap between germline ends came to 15 bases. This CDR3 has 16 amino acids. The CDR3 reads CAWSVRRRDRTGELFF. In DNA, the CDR3 is TGTGCCTGGAGTGTACGGAGGCGGGATCGCACCGGGGAGCTGTTTTTT.

This clonotype turned up a few times. One junction end does not reproduce the germline sequence, and a read error may be involved. The V call is TRBV20-1, the J call TRBJ2-7; a possible D gene is TRBD2 (6 bases). The germline V gene has CDR1 DFQATT and CDR2 SNEGSKA (reference sequence). CDR3 length: 17 residues. CDR3 nucleotide sequence: TGCTGTGCTAGAGATCTGTACGCCTATGGGGGGTCCTACGAGCAGTACTTC. As protein: CCARDLYAYGGSYEQYF.

This clonotype is medium-sized in the sample. The gene calls are TRBV5-1 and TRBJ2-5; unclear D gene. CDR1 and CDR2 (germline): SGHRS, YFSETQ. The CDR3 length is 15 residues. The V end was cut by 0 bases, the J end by 2 bases, with 11 bases between. CDR3 amino acids: CASSLGTGPQETQYF. The CDR3 nucleotides read TGCGCCAGCAGCTTGGGTACTGGGCCTCAAGAGACCCAGTACTTC.

The sample holds many counts of this clonotype. The V gene is TRBV12-3 or TRBV12-4, the J gene TRBJ1-6; 11 nucleotides align to TRBD1. The trim removed 4 bases at V and 10 bases at J, leaving 12 bases unmatched. The CDR3 is 17 amino acids. The CDR3 nucleotides read TGTGCCAGCAGTTATCGGACAGGGGGCGCGGGAGGCTCACCCCTCCACTTT. Protein: CASSYRTGGAGGSPLHF.

This clonotype qualifies as medium-sized. The chain is built from TRBV3-1 and TRBJ2-7, with a tentative D call TRBD1 (6 bases). The V and J ends lost 5 bases and 4 bases respectively, with 12 bases between them. CDR1 LGHDT and CDR2 YNNKEL come from the germline V gene (reference sequence). The CDR3 is 13 residues long. CDR3 sequence reads: CASSSGTQYEQYF. CDR3 nucleotide sequence: TGTGCCAGCAGCTCCGGGACACAGTACGAGCAGTACTTC.

This clonotype occurred many times. The chain couples TRBV19 to TRBJ2-4; tentatively, D is TRBD2 (5 bases). The CDR3 consists of 15 residues. Germline V CDR1 and CDR2: LNHDA, SQIVND (reference sequence). Trimming cost V 2 bases and J 0 bases, with 8 bases left between them. CDR3 nucleotides: TGTGCCAGTAGTATAATCAGCGGAGCCAAAAACATTCAGTACTTC. Its translation: CASSIISGAKNIQYF. The entire variable domain, with the rest obtained from reference TRBV19 and TRBJ2-4, is as follows: DGGITQSPKYLFRKEGQNVTLSCEQNLNHDAMYWYRQDPGQGLRLIYYSQIVNDFQKGDIAEGYSVSREKKESFPLTVTSAQKNPTAFYLCASSIISGAKNIQYFGAGTRLSVL.

The table lists this clonotype with many counts. At one of its ends the junction is not consistent with the germline gene, which may arise from a read error. The J gene is TRBJ2-7, the V gene TRBV30, with D possibly called TRBD1 or TRBD2 (5 bases each). Per the germline V gene, CDR1 is GTSNPN and CDR2 is SVGIG (reference sequence). This CDR3 comprises 13 residues. The DNA of the CDR3 is TGTGCCTGGAGTGTAGAAGGAGGACAAAAGGGACACTTC. Translation: CAWSVEGGQKGHF.

This clonotype was picked up a small number of times. The V call is TRBV7-2, the J call TRBJ1-2; D is undetermined. CDR3 length: 11 residues. The V gene's germline CDR1 is SGHTA and CDR2 FQGNSA. The germline V and J ends were trimmed by 6 bases and 6 bases, with 8 bases remaining between them. This chain's CDR3 is CASRWGDGYTF. CDR3 nucleotide sequence: TGTGCCAGCAGATGGGGAGATGGCTACACCTTC.

This clonotype was recorded many times. CDR3 residues: CASSQRDRGNYEQFF. The CDR3 DNA sequence: TGTGCCAGCAGCCAACGGGACAGGGGGAATTATGAGCAGTTCTTC. The chain couples TRBV14 to TRBJ2-1; 11 positions match TRBD1. The CDR3 sequence is 15 residues long. J was trimmed by 8 bases and V by 2 bases; bases with no gene match: 5. Germline CDR1 is SGHDN and CDR2 is FVKESK.

In its sample, this clonotype was seen many times. V and J are TRBV7-8 and TRBJ1-1, with D tentatively TRBD1 (5 bases). Trimming removed 1 base from V and 4 bases from J, with 7 bases in between. The CDR3 covers 13 residues. Germline V lookup: CDR1 SGHVS, CDR2 FQNEAQ. The CDR3 loop reads CASSLGGGTEAFF. The CDR3 DNA reads TGTGCCAGCAGCTTAGGGGGGGGCACTGAAGCTTTCTTT.

This clonotype was detected ten times or more. The genes are TRBV28 and TRBJ2-3; TRBD2 might be the D (6 bases). The V gene lost 5 bases and the J gene lost 3 bases, with 15 bases spanning the gap. CDR3 length equals 15 residues. CDR1 and CDR2 (germline): MDHEN, SYDVKM. The CDR3 DNA sequence: TGTGCCAGCAGTCCCGGGAGTTGGAGAACAGATACGCAGTATTTT. It specifies CASSPGSWRTDTQYF.

Judged by abundance, this clonotype is medium-sized (0.01 to 0.1%). The J gene is TRBJ2-7, the V gene TRBV12-3 or TRBV12-4; possibly TRBD2 for D (7 bases). V was clipped by 10 bases and J by 0 bases, with 16 bases between them. The CDR3 totals 14 residues. CDR3 coding DNA: TGTGCCACCACGAGGGGGGGGTCCTCCTACGAGCAGTACTTC. This codes for CATTRGGSSYEQYF.

This clonotype came up many times. J is TRBJ2-7 and V is TRBV5-4, with TRBD2 as a possible D gene (6 bases). CDR3 length equals 14 residues. Trimming pared 7 bases from V and 4 bases from J, leaving 18 bases between. The germline gives CDR1 SGHNT, CDR2 YYREEE (reference sequence). CDR3 DNA sequence: TGTGCCAGCTCCAGGGACGCGGGGCAGTACGAGCAGTACTTC. It is translated as CASSRDAGQYEQYF.

This clonotype has at least ten counts. The CDR3 DNA sequence: TGTGCCAGCAGCTCTCGGACAGGGGCCTCCTACGAGCAGTACTTC. It is translated as CASSSRTGASYEQYF. This chain uses TRBV7-3 with TRBJ2-7, with 9 bases fitting TRBD1. With V trimmed by 4 bases and J by 0 bases, 4 bases remained unmatched. CDR3 size: 15 residues. Per germline, CDR1 SGHTA and CDR2 FQGTGA.

This clonotype appeared many times. This chain uses TRBV19 with TRBJ2-5, with TRBD2 matching 7 bases. In germline, CDR1 is LNHDA, CDR2 SQIVND (reference sequence). The CDR3 is 15 amino acids. Trimming took 0 bases from V and 5 from J; bases not matched to a gene: 6. CDR3 nucleotide sequence: TGTGCCAGTAGTATAGATGGGAGGGCCCAGGAGACCCAGTACTTC. This gives the protein CASSIDGRAQETQYF.

V gene TRBV7-2 combines with J gene TRBJ1-2; 7 positions match TRBD1. Germline loops: CDR1 SGHTA, CDR2 FQGNSA. The CDR3 extends over 16 amino acids. Losses at the gene ends were 4 bases for V and 0 bases for J; bases not matched to a gene: 8. In DNA form, the CDR3 reads TGTGCCAGCAGCTCCGGAGGGACAGCCTCTAACTATGGCTACACCTTC. Protein product: CASSSGGTASNYGYTF.

This clonotype was seen a handful of times. The chain recombines TRBV7-2 with TRBJ2-7; 10 bases are shared with TRBD1. V shed 1 base and J 6 bases; nucleotides not matched to a gene: 9. Germline CDR1 reads SGHTA; CDR2 reads FQGNSA. This CDR3 comprises 16 residues. The CDR3 nucleotides are TGTGCCAGCAGCTTAGGCCCGGGACAGGGGATAGGCGAGCAGTACTTC. It specifies CASSLGPGQGIGEQYF.

In its sample, this clonotype was seen many times. The genes are TRBV10-3 and TRBJ2-1; D uncertain. Germline V gives CDR1 ENHRY, CDR2 SYGVKD. With 4 bases removed from V and 10 bases from J, the gap between germline ends came to 14 bases. The CDR3 totals 13 residues. The CDR3 is CAISVLPETEQFF. The CDR3 DNA reads as TGTGCCATCAGTGTCCTCCCCGAAACAGAGCAGTTCTTC.

This clonotype was seen ten or more times. The V gene is TRBV11-2, the J gene TRBJ2-7; TRBD1 matches 9 bases. Unmatched junction bases numbered 6, after V lost 3 bases and J lost 0 bases. Germline assignment: CDR1 SGHAT and CDR2 FQNNGV. The CDR3 runs 16 residues. The CDR3 loop is CASSLAGTGFSYEQYF. DNA of the CDR3: TGTGCCAGCAGCTTGGCCGGGACAGGGTTCTCCTACGAGCAGTACTTC.

This clonotype is medium-sized. This chain links TRBV2 with TRBJ1-3; D not resolved. Trimming removed 3 bases from V and 4 bases from J, with 10 bases in between. The V gene's germline CDR1 is SNHLY and CDR2 FYNNEI. This CDR3 has 14 amino acids. The CDR3 DNA reads as TGTGCCAGCAGTGATCTGTCGACAGGAAACACCATATATTTT. This sequence encodes CASSDLSTGNTIYF.

Many counts were recorded for this clonotype. The gene calls are TRBV12-3 or TRBV12-4 and TRBJ2-5, with a tentative D call TRBD1 (6 bases). The CDR3 is 14 residues long. Trimming shortened V by 3 bases and J by 5 bases, and 13 bases separated the two germline ends. The CDR3 sequence: CASSLGAEVETQYF. The CDR3, as DNA: TGTGCCAGCAGTTTGGGGGCTGAGGTGGAGACCCAGTACTTC.

This clonotype was detected many times. The chain is built from TRBV30 and TRBJ2-2, with a tentative D call TRBD2 (6 bases). This CDR3 spans 14 amino acids. V lost 0 bases, J lost 4 bases, and 9 bases lay in between. Germline V gene sequence: CDR1 GTSNPN, CDR2 SVGIG (reference sequence). CDR3 DNA sequence: TGTGCCTGGAGTGTACCCGGGAGCACCGGGGAGCTGTTTTTT. It yields the protein CAWSVPGSTGELFF. Drawing the rest from reference TRBV30 and TRBJ2-2, the complete variable domain is SQTIHQWPATLVQPVGSPLSLECTVEGTSNPNLYWYRQAAGRGLQLLFYSVGIGQISSEVPQNLSASRPQDRQFILSSKKLLLSDSGFYLCAWSVPGSTGELFFGEGSRLTVL.

In its sample, this clonotype was seen many times. CDR3 nucleotides: TGCAGTGCTAGAGACAATACAGGGCATCGAGGAGCTTTCTTT. Encoded protein: CSARDNTGHRGAFF. The V and J genes are TRBV20-1 and TRBJ1-1; tentatively, D is TRBD1 (6 bases). This CDR3 is 14 amino acids long. The germline V and J ends were trimmed by 0 bases and 10 bases, with 18 bases remaining between them. Looked up from germline, CDR1 is DFQATT and CDR2 is SNEGSKA (reference sequence).

This clonotype was detected many times. The rearrangement joins TRBV7-8 to TRBJ2-3; perhaps TRBD2 as D (6 bases). From germline, CDR1 is SGHVS and CDR2 FQNEAQ. The CDR3 covers 12 residues. Trimming removed 1 base from V and 9 bases from J, with 8 bases in between. The CDR3 DNA is TGTGCCAGCAGCTTAGAGGAGGGGACGCAGTATTTT. Translated, it gives CASSLEEGTQYF.

Ten or more counts support this clonotype. This chain connects TRBV19 to TRBJ1-2; TRBD1 agrees at 7 bases. The germline gives CDR1 LNHDA, CDR2 SQIVND (reference sequence). This CDR3 is 15 amino acids long. V lost 7 bases to trimming and J lost 8 bases; unmatched junction nucleotides: 16. The chain's CDR3 is CASIDSTRQGRGYTF. As DNA, the CDR3 is TGTGCCAGTATCGACTCAACCCGACAGGGTCGGGGCTACACCTTC.

Notes on this clonotype: This could be a read error, since a much larger clone is one nucleotide away. This chain uses TRBV19 with TRBJ2-1; TRBD1 might be the D (6 bases). The CDR3 consists of 15 residues. Trimming cost V 6 bases and J 4 bases, with 16 bases left between them. The germline V gene encodes CDR1 LNHDA and CDR2 SQIVND (reference sequence). For the CDR3, the DNA is TGTGCCAGTAGACAGGGTCTGGGATATTACAATGAGCAGTTCTTC. Its translation: CASRQGLGYYNEQFF. Using reference TRBV19 and TRBJ2-1 for the parts outside the CDR3, the full variable domain is DGGITQSPKYLFRKEGQNVTLSCEQNLNHDAMYWYRQDPGQGLRLIYYSQIVNDFQKGDIAEGYSVSREKKESFPLTVTSAQKNPTAFYLCASRQGLGYYNEQFFGPGTRLTVL.

In this sample, this clonotype turned up many times. This chain uses TRBV28 with TRBJ2-3; the D call may be TRBD1 or TRBD2 (6 bases each). The V gene lost 6 bases and the J gene lost 8 bases, with 12 bases spanning the gap. The CDR3 contains 12 residues. In germline, CDR1 is MDHEN, CDR2 SYDVKM. The CDR3 reads CASSIGGFTQYF. CDR3 DNA: TGTGCCAGCAGCATAGGGGGGTTTACGCAGTATTTT.